These T cell receptor beta chains were read from a single sample in a study of blood T cell repertoires in COVID-19. Assay: immunoSEQ multiplex PCR; the TCRdb copy retains only in-frame clones and omits some. In the table there are hundreds of thousands of clones, about 88% of which are singletons. The sample comprised PBMCs or T cells enriched from blood (not recorded which). These receptors came from a woman in her fifties or sixties who had recovered from COVID-19. Each CDR3 is given with its conserved first and last residue. The order of the fields is J gene, V gene, CDR3 length, clone size, D gene, CDR3 DNA, CDR3 protein. D genes are given only for firm matches. Rows may omit the clone size; those that give it use once, few, many or a size class.

j_gene: TRBJ2-2
v_gene: TRBV3-1/TRBV3-2
len: 15
abundance: NA
d_gene: NA
CDR3nt: TGTGCCAGCCGGGGCGGGAACCCTAACACCGGGGAGCTGTTTTTT
CDR3aa: CASRGGNPNTGELFF

j_gene: TRBJ2-5
v_gene: TRBV11-2
len: 15
abundance: once
d_gene: TRBD1
CDR3nt: TGTGCCAGCAGCCCCATCGGGACAGATCAAGAGACCCAGTACTTC
CDR3aa: CASSPIGTDQETQYF

j_gene: TRBJ2-7
v_gene: TRBV28
len: 16
abundance: NA
d_gene: TRBD2
CDR3nt: TGTGCCAGCAGTTTAGGACTAGCCCGAGGCACCTACGAGCAGTACTTC
CDR3aa: CASSLGLARGTYEQYF

j_gene: TRBJ2-7
v_gene: TRBV27
len: 13
abundance: NA
d_gene: NA
CDR3nt: TGTGCCAGCAGTTTGGCCGGGTTCTACGAGCAGTACTTC
CDR3aa: CASSLAGFYEQYF

j_gene: TRBJ2-1
v_gene: TRBV25-1
len: 18
abundance: NA
d_gene: TRBD2
CDR3nt: TGTGCCAGCAGTGAATCCCTACTAGCGCGAAGCTCCTACAATGAGCAGTTCTTC
CDR3aa: CASSESLLARSSYNEQFF

j_gene: TRBJ2-1
v_gene: TRBV5-1
len: 14
abundance: NA
d_gene: NA
CDR3nt: TGCGCCAGCAGCTTGATGGACAGCTACAATGAGCAGTTCTTC
CDR3aa: CASSLMDSYNEQFF

j_gene: TRBJ2-7
v_gene: TRBV5-1
len: 14
abundance: NA
d_gene: TRBD2
CDR3nt: TGCGCCAGCAGCGGGACTAGCGGGACCTACGAGCAGTACTTC
CDR3aa: CASSGTSGTYEQYF

j_gene: TRBJ1-4
v_gene: TRBV25-1
len: 15
abundance: NA
d_gene: TRBD1
CDR3nt: TGTGCCAGCAGTGGAGGACAGGGGGCACATGAAAAACTGTTTTTT
CDR3aa: CASSGGQGAHEKLFF

j_gene: TRBJ2-1
v_gene: TRBV14
len: 18
abundance: NA
d_gene: TRBD2
CDR3nt: TGTGCCAGCAGCCTACTAGCGGGGGGACGGTCTCAGGGGATTGAGCAGTTCTTC
CDR3aa: CASSLLAGGRSQGIEQFF

j_gene: TRBJ2-5
v_gene: TRBV29-1
len: 16
abundance: once
d_gene: NA
CDR3nt: TGCAGCGTTGAAAAGTCGGTAGACAGGTACCAAGAGACCCAGTACTTC
CDR3aa: CSVEKSVDRYQETQYF

j_gene: TRBJ1-4
v_gene: TRBV9
len: 15
abundance: NA
d_gene: NA
CDR3nt: TGTGCCAGCAGCCCCGGGGAGGCAACTAATGAAAAACTGTTTTTT
CDR3aa: CASSPGEATNEKLFF

j_gene: TRBJ1-5
v_gene: TRBV28
len: 16
abundance: NA
d_gene: TRBD1
CDR3nt: TGTGCCAGCAGTTTCCAGACAGGGTCCCTGAGACAGCCCCAGCATTTT
CDR3aa: CASSFQTGSLRQPQHF

j_gene: TRBJ1-2
v_gene: TRBV5-1
len: 15
abundance: NA
d_gene: NA
CDR3nt: TGCGCCAGCAGCTTGAACGCAGGGACTACTGCAGGCTACACCTTC
CDR3aa: CASSLNAGTTAGYTF

j_gene: TRBJ2-1
v_gene: TRBV2
len: 13
abundance: NA
d_gene: NA
CDR3nt: TGTGCCGCGAGCGAGGGTGAGATCAATGAGCAGTTCTTC
CDR3aa: CAASEGEINEQFF

j_gene: TRBJ2-1
v_gene: TRBV7-2
len: 16
abundance: NA
d_gene: TRBD2
CDR3nt: TGTGCCAGCAGCTTAGATGGGGGACTAGCGGCGGGTGAGCAGTTCTTC
CDR3aa: CASSLDGGLAAGEQFF

j_gene: TRBJ1-3
v_gene: TRBV29-1
len: 14
abundance: NA
d_gene: NA
CDR3nt: TGCAGCGTTGAGAAAGGGGGCTCTGGAAACACCATATATTTT
CDR3aa: CSVEKGGSGNTIYF

j_gene: TRBJ1-2
v_gene: TRBV9
len: 15
abundance: NA
d_gene: NA
CDR3nt: TGTGCCAGCAGCCTCCAGACAGGCTGGGCCCATGGCTACACCTTC
CDR3aa: CASSLQTGWAHGYTF

j_gene: TRBJ1-1
v_gene: TRBV5-6
len: 17
abundance: NA
d_gene: TRBD1
CDR3nt: TGTGCCAGCAGCCGACCGGGACAGGAGCACTTGAACACTGAAGCTTTCTTT
CDR3aa: CASSRPGQEHLNTEAFF

j_gene: TRBJ1-1
v_gene: TRBV6-2/TRBV6-3
len: 16
abundance: NA
d_gene: NA
CDR3nt: TGTGCCAGCAGCCCGCACGCCGGGACACAGAACACTGAAGCTTTCTTT
CDR3aa: CASSPHAGTQNTEAFF

j_gene: TRBJ1-5
v_gene: TRBV7-8
len: 16
abundance: NA
d_gene: TRBD1
CDR3nt: TGTGCCAGCAGCTTAGTGGGGCGGGACAGGGTTCAGCCCCAGCATTTT
CDR3aa: CASSLVGRDRVQPQHF

j_gene: TRBJ2-5
v_gene: TRBV4-3
len: 13
abundance: NA
d_gene: NA
CDR3nt: TGCGCCAGCAGCCAGCGGGAACAAGAGACCCAGTACTTC
CDR3aa: CASSQREQETQYF

j_gene: TRBJ1-4
v_gene: TRBV5-1
len: 16
abundance: NA
d_gene: NA
CDR3nt: TGCGCCAGCAGCCCTACCTTTGGGCGGGTAAATGAAAAACTGTTTTTT
CDR3aa: CASSPTFGRVNEKLFF

j_gene: TRBJ1-6
v_gene: TRBV6-5
len: 14
abundance: NA
d_gene: TRBD1
CDR3nt: TGTGCCAGCAGCCCGGACAGGGGGCTTTCACCCCTCCACTTT
CDR3aa: CASSPDRGLSPLHF

j_gene: TRBJ1-5
v_gene: TRBV30
len: 19
abundance: NA
d_gene: TRBD1
CDR3nt: TGTGCCTGGACCTCCTCCGGGACAGAAAATAATAGGAGCAATCAGCCCCAGCATTTT
CDR3aa: CAWTSSGTENNRSNQPQHF

j_gene: TRBJ1-1
v_gene: TRBV3-1/TRBV3-2
len: 18
abundance: NA
d_gene: TRBD1
CDR3nt: TGTGCCAGCAGCCAGCCCCGGACAGGGGCGGGTTTGGACACTGAAGCTTTCTTT
CDR3aa: CASSQPRTGAGLDTEAFF

j_gene: TRBJ1-4
v_gene: TRBV19
len: 15
abundance: NA
d_gene: TRBD1
CDR3nt: TGTGCCAGTAGTATTACAGGGGTTCTTAATGAAAAACTGTTTTTT
CDR3aa: CASSITGVLNEKLFF

j_gene: TRBJ2-5
v_gene: TRBV7-6
len: 14
abundance: NA
d_gene: NA
CDR3nt: TGTGCCAGCAGCGATACAGGGGAGGCAGAGACCCAGTACTTC
CDR3aa: CASSDTGEAETQYF

j_gene: TRBJ2-1
v_gene: TRBV9
len: 11
abundance: NA
d_gene: NA
CDR3nt: TGTGCCAGCAGCTCAACGGGTGAGCAGTTCTTC
CDR3aa: CASSSTGEQFF

j_gene: TRBJ1-2
v_gene: TRBV18
len: 13
abundance: NA
d_gene: TRBD1
CDR3nt: TGTGCCAGCTCACCGACAGGGACCTATGGCTACACCTTC
CDR3aa: CASSPTGTYGYTF

j_gene: TRBJ2-2
v_gene: TRBV29-1
len: 18
abundance: once
d_gene: TRBD2
CDR3nt: TGCAGCGTTATGACGTTTAAGGGACTAGCGGGAAAATCCGGGGAGCTGTTTTTT
CDR3aa: CSVMTFKGLAGKSGELFF

j_gene: TRBJ1-1
v_gene: TRBV27
len: 12
abundance: NA
d_gene: NA
CDR3nt: TGTGCCAGCAGTTTAGAGGGCACTGAAGCTTTCTTT
CDR3aa: CASSLEGTEAFF

j_gene: TRBJ2-7
v_gene: TRBV30
len: 14
abundance: NA
d_gene: NA
CDR3nt: TGTGCCTGGAGTCTGAATATGAGGACCTACGAGCAGTACTTC
CDR3aa: CAWSLNMRTYEQYF

j_gene: TRBJ1-5
v_gene: TRBV6-1
len: 15
abundance: once
d_gene: NA
CDR3nt: TGTGCCAGCAGTGATCGGGGGTACAGCAATCAGCCCCAGCATTTT
CDR3aa: CASSDRGYSNQPQHF

j_gene: TRBJ1-2
v_gene: TRBV2
len: 12
abundance: NA
d_gene: TRBD1
CDR3nt: TGTGCCAGCACCGACAGGGGCTATGGCTACACCTTC
CDR3aa: CASTDRGYGYTF

j_gene: TRBJ2-7
v_gene: TRBV5-1
len: 11
abundance: NA
d_gene: NA
CDR3nt: TGCGCCAGCAGCCTCCCCGGCGAGCAGTACTTC
CDR3aa: CASSLPGEQYF

j_gene: TRBJ2-2
v_gene: TRBV7-3
len: 17
abundance: NA
d_gene: TRBD1
CDR3nt: TGTGCCAGCAGCCGTACGGGACAGGGGATTGGCACCGGGGAGCTGTTTTTT
CDR3aa: CASSRTGQGIGTGELFF

j_gene: TRBJ1-4
v_gene: TRBV9
len: 14
abundance: NA
d_gene: NA
CDR3nt: TGTGCCAGCAGCGTAGACGGGAGGAGTGAAAAACTGTTTTTT
CDR3aa: CASSVDGRSEKLFF

j_gene: TRBJ1-2
v_gene: TRBV12-3/TRBV12-4
len: 13
abundance: few
d_gene: NA
CDR3nt: TGTGCCAGCAGGCAAGGGAGTCAATGGGGCTACACCTTC
CDR3aa: CASRQGSQWGYTF

j_gene: TRBJ1-5
v_gene: TRBV7-2
len: 15
abundance: NA
d_gene: TRBD1
CDR3nt: TGTGCCAGCAGCTCTCAGGACAGGGGCGGTCAGCCCCAGCATTTT
CDR3aa: CASSSQDRGGQPQHF

j_gene: TRBJ1-2
v_gene: TRBV19
len: 12
abundance: NA
d_gene: NA
CDR3nt: TGTGCCAGTAGTCCACAGAACTCTGGCTACACCTTC
CDR3aa: CASSPQNSGYTF

j_gene: TRBJ2-1
v_gene: TRBV5-4
len: 15
abundance: NA
d_gene: NA
CDR3nt: TGTGCCAGCAGCTTCTTGGGGAGCTCCTACAATGAGCAGTTCTTC
CDR3aa: CASSFLGSSYNEQFF

j_gene: TRBJ1-4
v_gene: TRBV7-8
len: 14
abundance: few
d_gene: NA
CDR3nt: TGTGCCAGCAGCTTCCGGCGGGCTAATGAAAAACTGTTTTTT
CDR3aa: CASSFRRANEKLFF

j_gene: TRBJ1-3
v_gene: TRBV30
len: 14
abundance: NA
d_gene: NA
CDR3nt: TGTGCCTGGAGTGCCACAGGAGTTGGAAACACCATATATTTT
CDR3aa: CAWSATGVGNTIYF

j_gene: TRBJ2-7
v_gene: TRBV5-4
len: 17
abundance: NA
d_gene: TRBD2
CDR3nt: TGTGCCAGCAGCGGACGTCCAGGGACTAGCGGCTCCTACGAGCAGTACTTC
CDR3aa: CASSGRPGTSGSYEQYF